This record concerns one TCR beta chain sequence. The specificity of this receptor is unknown. Per-base qualities were not stored, and no clone one base away is much larger. This entry belongs to a study of cytomegalovirus exposure and HLA in healthy donors (dated by TCRdb to about 2017). Regarding the complete study: An earlier analysis of approximately 640 of the donors reported roughly 300 Gb of sequence data and roughly 110 million unique TCR beta sequences from about 200 million T cells. About 280 gigabases of sequencing data and around 80 million unique TCR sequences made up an early release that covered approximately 700 HLA-typed donors. Of the 350 to 450 genotyped donors, approximately 81% were placed in the genetic ancestry cluster associated with self-reported Caucasian donors. The aim of the study was to test whether cataloging public T cell receptors could identify signatures of past pathogen exposure. The T cell repertoires of under 700 subjects were profiled by immunosequencing and related to cytomegalovirus serostatus. A separate validation cohort of over 95 different subjects was used in addition to the roughly 720-subject first cohort. To predict cytomegalovirus infection status, the study brought together high-throughput TCR immunosequencing, statistical association of individual TCRs with disease status, and machine learning. A later analysis re-analyzed previously published TCR beta repertoires from roughly 690 donors and added high-resolution HLA genotyping to study TCR occurrence patterns. The later analysis used no new phenotypic data to find candidate immune exposures, relying instead on TCR beta sequences and their occurrence across donors. An earlier analysis of roughly 580 of the donors used high-throughput TCR beta sequencing to judge whether each TCR beta V gene segment behaved as functional or pseudogenic. Donor age, sex, ethnicity and CMV serostatus were collected together with the repertoire data. A later genetic analysis took genome-wide SNP genotypes for about 55% of the roughly 670 donors and used that subset as a discovery cohort. Every repertoire in the discovery cohort had been generated on one and the same sequencing platform. HLA typing included class I and class II loci at four-digit resolution. Typing coverage varied by locus: roughly 629-630 donors for A, B, C, DRB1 and DQB1; 522 for DQA1; 600 to 610 for DPA1; about 450 for DPB1. About 5 DR-DQ haplotypes were handled as single units for association and clustering, since linkage in the cohort was strong. On average, about 240,000 unique TCR beta nucleotide sequences were sequenced per donor among about 400 genotyped donors of the cohort, with around 19% of those sequences being non-productive. The investigation overall reported the following: Some IMGT-functional V segments, including TRBV6-2 and TRBV6-3, could not be distinguished by the 87-base-pair reads and were therefore excluded. CMV serostatus was the only immune exposure information available for the cohort. Several of the top co-occurrence clusters appeared to be linked to parvovirus B19, influenza, CMV and Epstein-Barr virus, according to a later analysis. Because HLA typing was missing for some donors at each locus, association tests included only the typed subset. A later analysis found that most CMV-associated TCR beta chains appeared HLA-restricted, with HLA associations seemingly driven largely by CMV exposure. This cohort had only TCR beta chains sequenced, and the lack of alpha or paired-chain data limited which features could be detected. Compared with the roughly 720-donor mean, donors in an Asian-associated ancestry cluster had fewer N-insertions in productive TCRs, according to a later genetic analysis. In a later analysis, 15,000 to 20,000 TCR beta sequences were associated with specific HLA alleles at a false discovery rate of 0.05. A further reported finding was that TCR beta sequences accurately predicted the HLA-A and HLA-B alleles for most subjects in the first cohort. A cluster of highly shared sequence variants was judged likely to represent a technical artifact of the sequencing pipeline. Most TCR sequences were seen in very few donors, while some public TCRs were found in many individuals. In both the original and validation cohorts, the classifier was reported to diagnose cytomegalovirus status with high specificity and sensitivity. In a later analysis, HLA-associated TCR beta chains showed more clonal expansion and lower generation probabilities than non-associated chains that were equally common. It was suggested by the authors that the approach could potentially be generalized to other disease states and immunological phenotypes. Correlated functional status among segregating V segments might be attributable to linkage disequilibrium, but an unknown experimental factor could not be ruled out. In vitro tests confirmed that three of the cytomegalovirus-associated TCR beta chains recognize cytomegalovirus antigens. A later genetic analysis associated a missense DCLRE1C variant with V-gene and J-gene trimming of TCR beta chains, and an independent cohort replicated the association. Sequencing depth was assumed to be roughly uniform across donors in the presence/absence analyses, though that assumption may not hold. A total of around 150 TCR beta chains were listed by the study as associated with cytomegalovirus. Broadly in line with IMGT annotations, most TCR beta V segments showed up in productive rearrangements about 87% or about 30% of the time in an earlier analysis of about 500 of the donors. In a later analysis, the rate of TCR association differed among HLA loci, with DRB1 alleles having the most associated TCRs and HLA-C alleles having the fewest. Because counts were too low, about 15 rarely observed V segments, including chromosome 9 orphons, were left out of the earlier analysis of 500 to 650 of the donors. Assigning TCR associations to individual alleles was difficult when HLA alleles, especially DR and DQ, strongly co-occurred.

Library creation used the immunoSEQ multiplex PCR assay. A mixture of 60 forward primers for TCR Vbeta segments and 13 reverse primers for TCR Jbeta segments was used in the multiplex PCR. A multiplex PCR assay on genomic DNA amplified the CDR3 region of rearranged TCR beta genes. On the Illumina HiSeq System, the amplified TCR beta libraries were sequenced as 87-base-pair reads. For the original study's pipeline: In a later analysis, tens of millions of unique TCR beta chains were counted across the 650 to 750 repertoires, and roughly 10 million of these chains were shared by at least two donors. Raw reads were error-corrected and collapsed into unique sequences with a nearest-neighbor algorithm that merged closely related sequences to remove PCR and sequencing errors. To assign V, D and J gene segments, CDR3 sequences were aligned to IMGT reference sequences. For a sequence to be retained, at least a six-nucleotide match to both a V gene segment and a J gene segment was required. A rearrangement was called productive if the CDR3 had no stop codons and remained in frame with V and J, and every other rearrangement was called non-productive. Following IMGT convention, CDR3 was defined as the stretch from the second conserved V-encoded cysteine to the conserved J-encoded phenylalanine. In an earlier analysis of around 640 of the donors, sequences lacking an unambiguous match to a single V gene segment were excluded. In an earlier analysis of approximately 500 of the donors, a V segment was called functional when productive rearrangements were above 56.7%, and segregating when the standard deviation between donors exceeded 5%. A statistical classification framework was developed to diagnose cytomegalovirus status using the catalog of TCR beta chain sequences. V and J gene assignment, in a later analysis, came from comparing TCR nucleotide sequences with IMGT/GENE-DB human TR gene sequences. Using the TCRdist pipeline, a later analysis assigned CDR3 sequences along with most-parsimonious VDJ recombination scenarios. A later analysis defined each TCR beta chain by its CDR3 amino acid sequence plus V-gene family, and excluded reads lacking a unique V-gene family. In a later analysis, 500 to 650 highly shared, low-generation-probability nucleotide sequences were removed to address suspected cross-contamination and a sequencing artifact. A later analysis calculated a clonal expansion index for each public chain from normalized within-repertoire ranks of inferred template counts. Generation probabilities in a later analysis came from a VDJ recombination model fitted to out-of-frame rearrangements, and those results were checked against IGoR. Hypergeometric tests were used in a later analysis to score TCR-TCR, TCR-HLA and TCR-CMV co-occurrence, with a repertoire-size bias correction applied to the TCR pairs. In a later analysis, false discovery rates were estimated by permuting HLA or CMV assignments 20 times. In a later analysis, co-occurring TCRs were grouped using DBSCAN, with TCRdist sequence similarity added in when clustering inside HLA-allele-positive subsets. Co-occurrence clustering excluded repertoires with fewer than 30,000 or more than 120,000 public chains, plus five with anomalous nucleotide sharing. In TCRdb, the immuneACCESS table is reduced to in-frame sequences with V and J assigned. These tables do not hold every clone; where another copy was compared, an unresolved V gene accounts for under half, and the others remain unexplained. That table supplies the V and J calls and clone size; D and trimming were determined from the DNA. This sample has approximately 150,000 clones in its table, and roughly 73% of those were observed once. The leading ten clones occupy 1.6% of the sample.

In total, roughly 670 healthy bone marrow donors made up the cohort. At the time of sampling, every cohort member was nominally healthy, though immune exposures that went unrecorded were likely present. The donor tested CMV seronegative, placing the donor among the roughly 340 seronegative members of the cohort. Each donor provided a peripheral blood sample, and peripheral blood mononuclear cells were used for TCR beta sequencing. The Qiagen DNeasy Blood Extraction Kit was used to extract genomic DNA from the blood cell samples. The germline V gene (reference sequence) provides CDR1 MNHEY and CDR2 SMNVEV. The trim is 1 base for V and 2 bases for J, with a gap of 8 bases between the germline ends. There are 14 amino acids in the CDR3, from cysteine to phenylalanine inclusive. The only DNA kept is the CDR3, 42 bases in frame from the first base.

The V and J genes are TRBV27 and TRBJ1-2, with TRBD1 perhaps the D gene, on 5 matching bases. Sequencing was done on a sample of PBMCs. The receptor was isolated from a woman between 18 and 29 years old in good health and CMV-seronegative. The nucleotide sequence reads TGTGCCAGCAGTTTATACGGGGGAAACTATGGCTACACCTTC. Its coded protein is CASSLYGGNYGYTF.